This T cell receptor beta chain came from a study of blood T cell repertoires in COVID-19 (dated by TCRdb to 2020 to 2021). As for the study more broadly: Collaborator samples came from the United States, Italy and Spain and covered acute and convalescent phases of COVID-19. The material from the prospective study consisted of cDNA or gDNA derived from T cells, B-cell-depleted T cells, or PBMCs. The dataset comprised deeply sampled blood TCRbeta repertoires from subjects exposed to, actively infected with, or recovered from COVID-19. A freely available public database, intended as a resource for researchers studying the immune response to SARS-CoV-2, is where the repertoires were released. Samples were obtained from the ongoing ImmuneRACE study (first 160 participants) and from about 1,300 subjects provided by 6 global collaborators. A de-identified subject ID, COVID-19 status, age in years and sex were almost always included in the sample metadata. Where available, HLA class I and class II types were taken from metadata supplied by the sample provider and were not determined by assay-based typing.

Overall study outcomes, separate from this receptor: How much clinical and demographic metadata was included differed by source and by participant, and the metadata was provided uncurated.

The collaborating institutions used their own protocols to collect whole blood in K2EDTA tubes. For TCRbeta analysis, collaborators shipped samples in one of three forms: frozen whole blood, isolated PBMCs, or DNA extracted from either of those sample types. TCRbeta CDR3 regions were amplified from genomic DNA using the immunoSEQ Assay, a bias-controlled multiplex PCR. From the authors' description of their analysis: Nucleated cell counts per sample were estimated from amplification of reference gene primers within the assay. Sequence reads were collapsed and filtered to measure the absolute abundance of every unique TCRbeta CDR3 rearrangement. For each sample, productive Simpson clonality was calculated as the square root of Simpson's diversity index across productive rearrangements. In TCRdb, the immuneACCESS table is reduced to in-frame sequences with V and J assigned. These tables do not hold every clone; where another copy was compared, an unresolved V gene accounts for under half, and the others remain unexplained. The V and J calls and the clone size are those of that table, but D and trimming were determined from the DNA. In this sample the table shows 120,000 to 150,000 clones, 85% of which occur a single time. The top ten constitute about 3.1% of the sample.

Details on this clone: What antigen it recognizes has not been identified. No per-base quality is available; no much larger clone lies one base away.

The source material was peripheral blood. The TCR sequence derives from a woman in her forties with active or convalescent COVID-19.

The CDR3 here reads CASSLRQGAIYNSPLHF. The nucleotide sequence is TGTGCCAGCAGCTTGCGACAGGGGGCTATCTATAATTCACCCCTCCACTTT. The receptor chain draws on TRBV5-6 and TRBJ1-6; a stretch of 10 junction bases matches TRBD1. Inclusive of the bounding cysteine and phenylalanine, the CDR3 is 17 residues long. Just the 51-base CDR3 DNA is kept, in frame starting at base 1. The germline V gene sets CDR1 to SGHDT and CDR2 to YYEEEE. The junction shows trimming of 1 base on V and 3 bases on J, and the gene matches do not reach 4 bases of it.